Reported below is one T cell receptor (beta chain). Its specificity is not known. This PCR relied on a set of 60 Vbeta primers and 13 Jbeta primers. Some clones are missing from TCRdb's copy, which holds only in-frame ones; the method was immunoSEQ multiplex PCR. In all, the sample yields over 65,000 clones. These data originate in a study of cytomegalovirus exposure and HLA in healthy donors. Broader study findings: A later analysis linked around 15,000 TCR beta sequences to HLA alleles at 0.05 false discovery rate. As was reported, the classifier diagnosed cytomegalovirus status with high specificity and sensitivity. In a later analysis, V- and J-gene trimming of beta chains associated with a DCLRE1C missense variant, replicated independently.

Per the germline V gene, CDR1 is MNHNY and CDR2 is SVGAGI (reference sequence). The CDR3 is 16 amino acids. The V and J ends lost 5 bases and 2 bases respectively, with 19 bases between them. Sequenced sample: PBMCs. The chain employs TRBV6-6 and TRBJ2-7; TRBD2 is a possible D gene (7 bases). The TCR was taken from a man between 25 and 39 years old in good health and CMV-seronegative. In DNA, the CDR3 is TGTGCCAGCAGTCCGAGGGGGAGCGGGGAAACCTACGAGCAGTACTTC. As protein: CASSPRGSGETYEQYF.